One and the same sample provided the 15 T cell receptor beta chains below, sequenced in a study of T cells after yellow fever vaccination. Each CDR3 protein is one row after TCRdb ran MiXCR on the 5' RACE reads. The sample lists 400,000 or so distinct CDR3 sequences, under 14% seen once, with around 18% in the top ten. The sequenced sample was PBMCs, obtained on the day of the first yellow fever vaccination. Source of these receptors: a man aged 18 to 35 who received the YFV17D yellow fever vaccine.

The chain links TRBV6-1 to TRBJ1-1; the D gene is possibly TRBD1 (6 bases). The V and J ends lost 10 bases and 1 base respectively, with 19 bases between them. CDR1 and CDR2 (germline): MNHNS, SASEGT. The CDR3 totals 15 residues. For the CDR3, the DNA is TGTGCCACTTCAACGCCGGGACATAAGAACACTGAAGCTTTCTTT. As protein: CATSTPGHKNTEAFF.

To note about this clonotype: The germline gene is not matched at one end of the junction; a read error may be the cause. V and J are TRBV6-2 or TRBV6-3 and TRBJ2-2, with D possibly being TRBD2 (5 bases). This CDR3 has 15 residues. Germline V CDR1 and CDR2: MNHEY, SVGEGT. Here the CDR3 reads CAISYVGGLTGELFF. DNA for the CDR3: TGTGCCATCAGTTACGTAGGAGGACTCACCGGGGAGCTGTTTTTT.

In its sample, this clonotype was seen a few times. CDR3 DNA: TGTGCCAGCAGCCAAGGGTCCCTGGCAGCAGATACGCAGTATTTT. Translated: CASSQGSLAADTQYF. The rearrangement links TRBV7-9 to TRBJ2-3, with D unclear. The CDR3 length is 15 residues. Germline-derived CDR1 and CDR2 are SEHNR and FQNEAQ (reference sequence). V lost 5 bases to trimming and J lost 4 bases, with 16 bases between them.

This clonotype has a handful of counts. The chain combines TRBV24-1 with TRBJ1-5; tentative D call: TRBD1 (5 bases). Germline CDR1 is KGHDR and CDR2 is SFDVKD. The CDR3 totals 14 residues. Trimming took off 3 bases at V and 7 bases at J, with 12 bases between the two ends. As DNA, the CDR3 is TGTGCCACCAGTGATACCACAGGAAACCAGCCCCAGCATTTT. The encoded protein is CATSDTTGNQPQHF.

CDR3 in amino acids: CASSRVRNEQYV. CDR3 coding DNA: TGTGCCAGTAGTAGAGTCAGAAACGAGCAGTACGTC. The chain has TRBV19 and TRBJ2-7; no clear D gene. Germline CDR1 reads LNHDA; CDR2 reads SQIVND (reference sequence). The CDR3 extends over 12 amino acids. V was pared by 4 bases and J by 5 bases, with 9 bases between.

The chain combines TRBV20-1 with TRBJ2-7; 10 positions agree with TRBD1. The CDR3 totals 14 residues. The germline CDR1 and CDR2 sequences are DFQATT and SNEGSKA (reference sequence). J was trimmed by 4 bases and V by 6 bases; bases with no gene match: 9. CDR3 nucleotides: TGCAGTGCAACGACAGGGGGCGCCGCTTACGAGCAGTACGTC. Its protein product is CSATTGGAAYEQYV.

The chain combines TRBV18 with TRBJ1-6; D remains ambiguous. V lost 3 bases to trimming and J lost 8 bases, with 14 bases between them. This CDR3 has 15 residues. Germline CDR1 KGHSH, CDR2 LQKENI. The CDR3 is CASSPEGARDSPLHF. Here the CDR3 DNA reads TGTGCCAGCTCACCCGAGGGTGCACGGGATTCACCCCTCCACTTT.

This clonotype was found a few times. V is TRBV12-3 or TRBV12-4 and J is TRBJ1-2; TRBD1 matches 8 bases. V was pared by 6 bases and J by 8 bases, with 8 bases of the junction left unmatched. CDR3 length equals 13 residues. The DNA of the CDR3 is TGTGCCAGCAGGTTGGGACAGGTGGGGGGCTACACCTTC. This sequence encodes CASRLGQVGGYTF.

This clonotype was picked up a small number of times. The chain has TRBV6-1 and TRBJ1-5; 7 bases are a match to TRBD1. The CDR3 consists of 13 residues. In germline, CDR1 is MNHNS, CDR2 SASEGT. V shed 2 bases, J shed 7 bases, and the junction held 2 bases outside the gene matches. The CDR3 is CASSETGQQPQHF. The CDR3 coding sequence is TGTGCCAGCAGTGAAACGGGACAGCAGCCCCAGCATTTT.

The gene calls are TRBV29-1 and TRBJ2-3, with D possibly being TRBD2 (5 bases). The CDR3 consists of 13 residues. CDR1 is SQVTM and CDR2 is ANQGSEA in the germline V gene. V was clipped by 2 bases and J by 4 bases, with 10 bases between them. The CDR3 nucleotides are TGCAGCGTTGAACTAGCTATTGCAGATACGCAGTATTTT. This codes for CSVELAIADTQYF.

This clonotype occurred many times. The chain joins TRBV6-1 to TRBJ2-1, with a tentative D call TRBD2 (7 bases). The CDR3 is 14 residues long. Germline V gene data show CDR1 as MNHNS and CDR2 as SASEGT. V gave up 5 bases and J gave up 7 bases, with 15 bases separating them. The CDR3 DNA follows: TGTGCCAGCAGTCAGACTAGGGGGGGGAATGAGCAGTTCTTC. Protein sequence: CASSQTRGGNEQFF.

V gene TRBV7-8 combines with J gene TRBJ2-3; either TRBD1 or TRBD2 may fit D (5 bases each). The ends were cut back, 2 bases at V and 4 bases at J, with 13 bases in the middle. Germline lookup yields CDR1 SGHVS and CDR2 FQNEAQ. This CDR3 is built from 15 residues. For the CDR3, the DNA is TGTGCCAGCAGCTTATTGGGGGTGAGGTCAGATACGCAGTATTTT. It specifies CASSLLGVRSDTQYF. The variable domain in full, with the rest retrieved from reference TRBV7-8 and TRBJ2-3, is GAGVSQSPRYKVAKRGQDVALRCDPISGHVSLFWYQQALGQGPEFLTYFQNEAQLDKSGLPSDRFFAERPEGSVSTLKIQRTQQEDSAVYLCASSLLGVRSDTQYFGPGTRLTVL.

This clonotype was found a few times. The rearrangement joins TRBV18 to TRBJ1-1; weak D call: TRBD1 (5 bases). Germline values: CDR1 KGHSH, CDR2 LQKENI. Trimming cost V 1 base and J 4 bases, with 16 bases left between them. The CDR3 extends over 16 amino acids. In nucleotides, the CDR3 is TGTGCCAGCTCACCACAGGGGACCGCCTGGGGCACTGAAGCTTTCTTT. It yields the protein CASSPQGTAWGTEAFF.

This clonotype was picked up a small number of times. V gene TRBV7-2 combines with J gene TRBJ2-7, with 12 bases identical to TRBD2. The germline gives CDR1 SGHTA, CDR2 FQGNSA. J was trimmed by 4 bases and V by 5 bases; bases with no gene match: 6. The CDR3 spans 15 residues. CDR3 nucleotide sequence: TGTGCCAGCAGCCTCAGGACTAGCGGGGTGTACGAGCAGTACTTC. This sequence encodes CASSLRTSGVYEQYF.

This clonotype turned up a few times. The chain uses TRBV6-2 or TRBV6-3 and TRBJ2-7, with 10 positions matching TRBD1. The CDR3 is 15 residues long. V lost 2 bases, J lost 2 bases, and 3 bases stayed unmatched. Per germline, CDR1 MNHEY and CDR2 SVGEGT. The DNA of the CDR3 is TGTGCCAGCAGTTACCTAGACAGGGGGCCCTACGAGCAGTACTTC. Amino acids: CASSYLDRGPYEQYF.